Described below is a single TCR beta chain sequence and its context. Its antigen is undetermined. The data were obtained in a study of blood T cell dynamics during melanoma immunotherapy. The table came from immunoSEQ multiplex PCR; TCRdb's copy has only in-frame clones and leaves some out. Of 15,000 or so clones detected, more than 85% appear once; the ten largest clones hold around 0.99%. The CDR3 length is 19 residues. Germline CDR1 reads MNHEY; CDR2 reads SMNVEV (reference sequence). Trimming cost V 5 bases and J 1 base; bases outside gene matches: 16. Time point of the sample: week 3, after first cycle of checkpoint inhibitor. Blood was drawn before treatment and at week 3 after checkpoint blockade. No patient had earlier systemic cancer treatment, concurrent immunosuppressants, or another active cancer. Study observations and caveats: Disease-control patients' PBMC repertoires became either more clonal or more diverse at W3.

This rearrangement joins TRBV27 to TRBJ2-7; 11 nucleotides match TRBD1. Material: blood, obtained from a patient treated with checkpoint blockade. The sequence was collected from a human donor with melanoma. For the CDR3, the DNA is TGTGCCAGCAGTCGTACTTCCGGACAGGGGGCGGGTAGGTCCTACGAGCAGTACTTC. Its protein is CASSRTSGQGAGRSYEQYF.